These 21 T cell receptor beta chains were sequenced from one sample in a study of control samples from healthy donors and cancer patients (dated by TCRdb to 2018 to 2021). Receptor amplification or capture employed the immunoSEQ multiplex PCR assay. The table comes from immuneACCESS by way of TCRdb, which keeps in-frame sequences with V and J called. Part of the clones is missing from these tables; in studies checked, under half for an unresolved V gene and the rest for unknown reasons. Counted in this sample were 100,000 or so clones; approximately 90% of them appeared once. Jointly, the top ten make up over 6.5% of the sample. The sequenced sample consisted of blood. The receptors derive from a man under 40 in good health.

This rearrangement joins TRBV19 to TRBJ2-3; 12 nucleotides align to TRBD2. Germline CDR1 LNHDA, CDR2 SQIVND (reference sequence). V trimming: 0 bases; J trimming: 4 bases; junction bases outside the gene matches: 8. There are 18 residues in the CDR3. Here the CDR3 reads CASSIDPWTSGIADTQYF. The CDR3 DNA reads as TGTGCCAGTAGTATAGATCCGTGGACTAGCGGGATTGCAGATACGCAGTATTTT.

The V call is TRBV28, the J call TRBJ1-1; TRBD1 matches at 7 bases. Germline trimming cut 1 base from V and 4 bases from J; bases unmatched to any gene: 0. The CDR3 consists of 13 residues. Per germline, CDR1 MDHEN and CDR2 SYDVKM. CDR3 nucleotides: TGTGCCAGCAGTTTATCAGGGGGCACTGAAGCTTTCTTT. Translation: CASSLSGGTEAFF.

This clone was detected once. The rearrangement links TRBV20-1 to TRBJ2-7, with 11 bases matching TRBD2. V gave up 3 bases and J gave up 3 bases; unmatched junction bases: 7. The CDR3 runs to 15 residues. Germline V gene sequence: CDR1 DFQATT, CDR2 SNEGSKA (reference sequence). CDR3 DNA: TGCAGTGCTAGTGATCCCACTAGCGGGAGCTACGAGCAGTACTTC. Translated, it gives CSASDPTSGSYEQYF.

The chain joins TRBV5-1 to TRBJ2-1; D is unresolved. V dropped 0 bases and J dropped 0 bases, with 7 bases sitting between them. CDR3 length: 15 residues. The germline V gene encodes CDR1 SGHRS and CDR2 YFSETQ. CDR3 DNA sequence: TGCGCCAGCAGCTTGGCCCGGAGCTCCTACAATGAGCAGTTCTTC. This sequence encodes CASSLARSSYNEQFF.

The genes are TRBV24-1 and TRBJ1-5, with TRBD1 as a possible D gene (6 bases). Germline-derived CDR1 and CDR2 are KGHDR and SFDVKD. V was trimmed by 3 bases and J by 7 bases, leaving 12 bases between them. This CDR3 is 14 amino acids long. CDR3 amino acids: CATSDRGGGQPQHF. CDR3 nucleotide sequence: TGTGCCACCAGTGATCGAGGGGGGGGGCAGCCCCAGCATTTT.

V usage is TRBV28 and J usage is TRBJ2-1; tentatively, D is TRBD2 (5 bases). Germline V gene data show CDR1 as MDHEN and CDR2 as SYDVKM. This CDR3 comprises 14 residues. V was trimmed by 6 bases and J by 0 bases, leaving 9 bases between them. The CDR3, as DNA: TGTGCCAGCAGGAGCGGATCCTCCTACAATGAGCAGTTCTTC. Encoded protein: CASRSGSSYNEQFF.

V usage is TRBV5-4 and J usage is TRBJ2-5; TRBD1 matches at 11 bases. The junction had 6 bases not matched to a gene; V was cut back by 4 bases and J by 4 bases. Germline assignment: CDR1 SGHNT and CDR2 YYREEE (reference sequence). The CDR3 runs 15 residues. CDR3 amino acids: CASSQDRGRGETQYF. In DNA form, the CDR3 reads TGTGCCAGCAGCCAGGACAGGGGGCGTGGAGAGACCCAGTACTTC.

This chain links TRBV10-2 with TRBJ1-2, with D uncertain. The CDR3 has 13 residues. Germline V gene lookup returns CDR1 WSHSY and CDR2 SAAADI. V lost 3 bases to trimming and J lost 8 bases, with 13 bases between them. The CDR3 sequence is CASSDSLNSGYTF. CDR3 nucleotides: TGCGCCAGCAGTGACAGCTTAAACAGCGGCTACACCTTC.

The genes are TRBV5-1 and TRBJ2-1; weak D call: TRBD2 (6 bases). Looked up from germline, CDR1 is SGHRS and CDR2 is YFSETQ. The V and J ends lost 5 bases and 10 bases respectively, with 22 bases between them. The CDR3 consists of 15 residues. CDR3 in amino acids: CASSKGDGGMEEQFF. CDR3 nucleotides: TGCGCCAGCAGTAAAGGTGACGGCGGGATGGAGGAGCAGTTCTTC.

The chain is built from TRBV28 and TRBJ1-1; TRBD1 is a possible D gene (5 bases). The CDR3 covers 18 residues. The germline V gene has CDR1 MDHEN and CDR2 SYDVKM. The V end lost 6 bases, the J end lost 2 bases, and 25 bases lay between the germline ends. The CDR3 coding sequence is TGTGCCAGCAGCTTGGGGATCATGAGAGGGGATACCAACACTGAAGCTTTCTTT. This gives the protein CASSLGIMRGDTNTEAFF.

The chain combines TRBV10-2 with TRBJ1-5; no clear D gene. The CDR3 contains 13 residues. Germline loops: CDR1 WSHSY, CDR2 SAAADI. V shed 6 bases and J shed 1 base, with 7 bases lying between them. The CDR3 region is CASSRESNQPQHF. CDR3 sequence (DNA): TGCGCCAGCAGCAGAGAAAGCAATCAGCCCCAGCATTTT.

CDR3: CASSTDRYEQYF. In nucleotides, the CDR3 is TGTGCCAGCAGCACCGACCGCTACGAGCAGTACTTC. The chain employs TRBV21-1 and TRBJ2-7. TRBV21-1 is a recognized pseudogene. The CDR3 extends over 12 amino acids.

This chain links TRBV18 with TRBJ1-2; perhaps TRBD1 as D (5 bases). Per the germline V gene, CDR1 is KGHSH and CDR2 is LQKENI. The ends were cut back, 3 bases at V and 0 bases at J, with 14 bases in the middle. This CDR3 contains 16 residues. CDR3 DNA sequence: TGTGCCAGCTCACCTCAGTGGGACCCCTCTAACTATGGCTACACCTTC. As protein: CASSPQWDPSNYGYTF.

CDR3: CASKEGARGYTF. CDR3 coding DNA: TGTGCCAGTAAGGAGGGGGCGCGGGGCTACACCTTC. V is TRBV19 and J is TRBJ1-2; TRBD1 agrees at 7 bases. V trimming: 7 bases; J trimming: 8 bases; junction bases outside the gene matches: 7. The CDR3 has 12 residues. The V gene's germline CDR1 is LNHDA and CDR2 SQIVND (reference sequence).

The CDR3 DNA reads as TGTGCCACCAGCCTAAGATGGGGTGTAGATGAGCAGTTCTTC. Protein sequence: CATSLRWGVDEQFF. The chain recombines TRBV15 with TRBJ2-1; no reliable D call. The CDR3 loop spans 14 amino acids. Germline CDR1 and CDR2: LNHNV and YYDKDF (reference sequence). V was trimmed by 5 bases and J by 8 bases, leaving 16 bases between them.

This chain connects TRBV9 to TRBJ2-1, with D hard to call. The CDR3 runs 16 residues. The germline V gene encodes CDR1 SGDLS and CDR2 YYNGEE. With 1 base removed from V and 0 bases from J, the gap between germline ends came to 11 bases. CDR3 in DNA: TGTGCCAGCAGCGTATCCCTCCAAAGCTCCTACAATGAGCAGTTCTTC. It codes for CASSVSLQSSYNEQFF.

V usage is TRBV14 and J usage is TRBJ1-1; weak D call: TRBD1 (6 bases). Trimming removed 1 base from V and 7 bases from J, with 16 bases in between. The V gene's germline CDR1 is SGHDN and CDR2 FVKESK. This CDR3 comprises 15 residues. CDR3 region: CASSQVSGTPVEAFF. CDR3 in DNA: TGTGCCAGCAGCCAAGTCTCCGGGACACCAGTTGAAGCTTTCTTT.

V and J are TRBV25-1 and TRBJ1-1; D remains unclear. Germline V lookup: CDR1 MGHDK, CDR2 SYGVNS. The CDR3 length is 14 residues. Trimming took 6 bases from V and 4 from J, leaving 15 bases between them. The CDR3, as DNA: TGTGCCAGCAGGAGGGCAGGCAGAGGCACTGAAGCTTTCTTT. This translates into CASRRAGRGTEAFF.

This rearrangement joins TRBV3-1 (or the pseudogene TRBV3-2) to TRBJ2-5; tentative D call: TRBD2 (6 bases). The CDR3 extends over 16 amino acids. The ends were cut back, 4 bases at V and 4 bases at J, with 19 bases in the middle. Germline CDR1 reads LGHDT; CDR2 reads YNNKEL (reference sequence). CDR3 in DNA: TGTGCCAGCAGCCCAAGGGCGGGGTCAATGGTAGAGACCCAGTACTTC. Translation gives CASSPRAGSMVETQYF.

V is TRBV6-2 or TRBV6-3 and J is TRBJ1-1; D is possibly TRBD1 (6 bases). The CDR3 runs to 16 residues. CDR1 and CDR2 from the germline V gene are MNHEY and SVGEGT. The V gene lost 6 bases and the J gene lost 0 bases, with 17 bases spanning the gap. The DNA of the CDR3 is TGTGCCAGCAGCCCGGACAGAGTAGTCATGAACACTGAAGCTTTCTTT. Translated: CASSPDRVVMNTEAFF.

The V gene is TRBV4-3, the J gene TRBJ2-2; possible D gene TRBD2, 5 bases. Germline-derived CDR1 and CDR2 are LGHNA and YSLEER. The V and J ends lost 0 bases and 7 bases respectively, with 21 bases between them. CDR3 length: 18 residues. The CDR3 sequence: CASSQDAASLTRGGELFF. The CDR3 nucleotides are TGCGCCAGCAGCCAAGATGCAGCTAGCCTTACCCGTGGCGGGGAGCTGTTTTTT.